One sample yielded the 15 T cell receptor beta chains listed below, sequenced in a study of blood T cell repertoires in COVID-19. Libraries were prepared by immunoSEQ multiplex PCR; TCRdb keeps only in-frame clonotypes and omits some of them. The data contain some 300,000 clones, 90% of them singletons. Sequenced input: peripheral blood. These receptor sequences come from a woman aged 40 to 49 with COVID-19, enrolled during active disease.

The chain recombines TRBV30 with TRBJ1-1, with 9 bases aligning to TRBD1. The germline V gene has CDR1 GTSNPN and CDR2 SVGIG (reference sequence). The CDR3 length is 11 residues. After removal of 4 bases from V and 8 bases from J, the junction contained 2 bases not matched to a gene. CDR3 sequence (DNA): TGTGCCTGGAACAGGGGGCGGGAAGCTTTCTTT. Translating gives CAWNRGREAFF.

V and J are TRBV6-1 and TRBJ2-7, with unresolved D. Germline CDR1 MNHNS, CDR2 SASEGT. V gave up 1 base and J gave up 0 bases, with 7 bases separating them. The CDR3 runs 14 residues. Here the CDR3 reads CASSEVPDSYEQYF. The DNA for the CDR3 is TGTGCCAGCAGTGAAGTCCCAGACTCCTACGAGCAGTACTTC.

CDR3 sequence reads: CASSSWTSVYEQYF. DNA of the CDR3: TGTGCCAGCAGCTCTTGGACTAGCGTCTACGAGCAGTACTTC. The chain employs TRBV3-1 (or the pseudogene TRBV3-2) and TRBJ2-7; TRBD2 matches 9 bases. This CDR3 contains 14 residues. Germline CDR1 LGHDT, CDR2 YNNKEL (reference sequence). Germline trimming cut 5 bases from V and 3 bases from J; bases unmatched to any gene: 5.

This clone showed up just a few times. CDR3 nucleotide sequence: TGTGCCAGTAGTATTGGTCCAGGGAACACTGAAGCTTTCTTT. Protein product: CASSIGPGNTEAFF. The rearrangement uses TRBV19 and TRBJ1-1; the D is unclear. The V gene lost 3 bases and the J gene lost 1 base, with 9 bases spanning the gap. Per germline, CDR1 LNHDA and CDR2 SQIVND (reference sequence). The CDR3 spans 14 residues.

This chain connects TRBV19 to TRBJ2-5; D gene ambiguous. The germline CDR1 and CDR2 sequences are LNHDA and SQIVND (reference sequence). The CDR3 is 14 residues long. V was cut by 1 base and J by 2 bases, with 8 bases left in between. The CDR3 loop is CASSIARSQETQYF. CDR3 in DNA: TGTGCCAGTAGTATAGCCCGGTCACAAGAGACCCAGTACTTC.

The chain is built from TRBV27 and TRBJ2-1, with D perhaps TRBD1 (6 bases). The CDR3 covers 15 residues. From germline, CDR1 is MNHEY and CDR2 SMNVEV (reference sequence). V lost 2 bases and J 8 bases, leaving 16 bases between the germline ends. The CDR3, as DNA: TGTGCCAGCAGTTTACGGCTACCACAGGGCCATGAGCAGTTCTTC. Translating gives CASSLRLPQGHEQFF.

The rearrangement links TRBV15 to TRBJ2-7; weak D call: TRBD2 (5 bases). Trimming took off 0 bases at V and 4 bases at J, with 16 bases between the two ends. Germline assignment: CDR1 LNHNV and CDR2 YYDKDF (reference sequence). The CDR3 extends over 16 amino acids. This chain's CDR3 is CATSRDRLVRGYEQYF. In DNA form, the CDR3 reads TGTGCCACCAGCAGAGATAGGTTGGTACGGGGTTACGAGCAGTACTTC.

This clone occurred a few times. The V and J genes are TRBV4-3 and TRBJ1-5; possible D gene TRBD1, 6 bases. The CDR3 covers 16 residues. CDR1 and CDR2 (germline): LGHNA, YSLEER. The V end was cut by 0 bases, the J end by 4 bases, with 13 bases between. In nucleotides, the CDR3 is TGCGCCAGCAGCCAAGATTTCACAGGGATTAATCAGCCCCAGCATTTT. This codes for CASSQDFTGINQPQHF.

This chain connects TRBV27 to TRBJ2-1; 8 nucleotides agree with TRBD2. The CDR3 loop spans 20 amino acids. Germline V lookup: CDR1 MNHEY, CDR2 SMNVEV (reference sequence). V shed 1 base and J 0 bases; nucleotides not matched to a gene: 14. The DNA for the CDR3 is TGTGCCAGCAGTTTATATCCCGAACTAGCGGTGATTAGCTCCTACAATGAGCAGTTCTTC. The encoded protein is CASSLYPELAVISSYNEQFF.

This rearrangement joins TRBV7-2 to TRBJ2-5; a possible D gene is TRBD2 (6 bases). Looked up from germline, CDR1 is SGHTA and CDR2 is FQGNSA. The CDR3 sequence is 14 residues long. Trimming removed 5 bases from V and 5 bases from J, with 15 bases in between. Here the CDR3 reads CASSRDWTTETQYF. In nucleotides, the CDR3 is TGTGCCAGCAGCCGGGACTGGACGACGGAGACCCAGTACTTC.

CDR3 bases: TGTGCCAGCAGTCGAGGGGGGGTCCGGGCTTTCTTT. This sequence encodes CASSRGGVRAFF. This sequence joins TRBV12-3 or TRBV12-4 and TRBJ1-1; D perhaps matches TRBD1 (6 bases). The CDR3 sequence is 12 residues long. The V gene lost 5 bases and the J gene lost 11 bases, with 15 bases spanning the gap.

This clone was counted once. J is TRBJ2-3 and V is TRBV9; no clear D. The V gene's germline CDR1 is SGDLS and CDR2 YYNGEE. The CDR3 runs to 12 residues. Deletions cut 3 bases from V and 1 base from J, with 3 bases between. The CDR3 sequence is CASSERTDTQYF. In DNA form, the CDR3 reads TGTGCCAGCAGCGAGCGCACAGATACGCAGTATTTT. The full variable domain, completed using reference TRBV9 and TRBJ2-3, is DSGVTQTPKHLITATGQRVTLRCSPRSGDLSVYWYQQSLDQGLQFLIQYYNGEERAKGNILERFSAQQFPDLHSELNLSSLELGDSALYFCASSERTDTQYFGPGTRLTVL.

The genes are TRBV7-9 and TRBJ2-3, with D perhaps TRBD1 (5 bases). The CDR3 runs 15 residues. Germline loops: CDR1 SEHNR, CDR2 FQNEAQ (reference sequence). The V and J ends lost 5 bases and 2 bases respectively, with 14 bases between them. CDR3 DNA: TGTGCCAGCAGCACACCCGCAGGGAACACAGATACGCAGTATTTT. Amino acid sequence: CASSTPAGNTDTQYF.

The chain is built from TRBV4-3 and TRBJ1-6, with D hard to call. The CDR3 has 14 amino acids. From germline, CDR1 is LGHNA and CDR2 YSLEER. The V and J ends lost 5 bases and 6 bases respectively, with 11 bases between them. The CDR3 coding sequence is TGCGCCAGCAGCGCAGGAAAAACTAATTCACCCCTCCACTTT. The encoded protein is CASSAGKTNSPLHF.

The CDR3 loop reads CASSQDGAGVYNEQFF. DNA for the CDR3: TGCGCCAGCAGCCAAGATGGTGCGGGCGTTTACAATGAGCAGTTCTTC. The chain combines TRBV4-1 with TRBJ2-1, with a weak D call TRBD2 (5 bases). The CDR3 has 16 amino acids. The germline gives CDR1 MGHRA, CDR2 YSYEKL. V lost 0 bases, J lost 4 bases, and 13 bases lay in between.